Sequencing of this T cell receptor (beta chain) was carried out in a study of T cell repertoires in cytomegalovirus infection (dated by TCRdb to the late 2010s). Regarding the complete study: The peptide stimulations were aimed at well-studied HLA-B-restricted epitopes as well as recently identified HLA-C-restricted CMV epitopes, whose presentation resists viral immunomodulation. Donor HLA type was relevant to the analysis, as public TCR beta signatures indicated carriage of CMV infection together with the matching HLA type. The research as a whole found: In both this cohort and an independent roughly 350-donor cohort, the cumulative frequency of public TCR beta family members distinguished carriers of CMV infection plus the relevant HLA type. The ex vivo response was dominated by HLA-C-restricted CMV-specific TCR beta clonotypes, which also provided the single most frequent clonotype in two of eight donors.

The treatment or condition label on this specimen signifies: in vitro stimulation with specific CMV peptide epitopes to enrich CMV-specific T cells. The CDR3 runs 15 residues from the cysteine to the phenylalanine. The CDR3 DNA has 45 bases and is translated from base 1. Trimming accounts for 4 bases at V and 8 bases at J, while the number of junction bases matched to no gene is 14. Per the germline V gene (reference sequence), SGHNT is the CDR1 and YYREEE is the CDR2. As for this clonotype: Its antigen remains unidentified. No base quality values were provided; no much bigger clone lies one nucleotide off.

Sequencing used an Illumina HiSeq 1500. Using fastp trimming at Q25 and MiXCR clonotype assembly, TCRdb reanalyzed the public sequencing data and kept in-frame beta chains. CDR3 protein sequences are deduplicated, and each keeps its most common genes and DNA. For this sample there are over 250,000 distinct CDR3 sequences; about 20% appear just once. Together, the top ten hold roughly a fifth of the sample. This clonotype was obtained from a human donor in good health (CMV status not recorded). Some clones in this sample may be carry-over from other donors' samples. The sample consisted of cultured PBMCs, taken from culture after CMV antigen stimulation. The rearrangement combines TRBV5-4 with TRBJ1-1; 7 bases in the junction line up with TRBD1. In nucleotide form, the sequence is TGTGCCAGCAGCCCAGGGTCACGCAGGGGGGTCGAAGCTTTCTTT. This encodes CASSPGSRRGVEAFF.